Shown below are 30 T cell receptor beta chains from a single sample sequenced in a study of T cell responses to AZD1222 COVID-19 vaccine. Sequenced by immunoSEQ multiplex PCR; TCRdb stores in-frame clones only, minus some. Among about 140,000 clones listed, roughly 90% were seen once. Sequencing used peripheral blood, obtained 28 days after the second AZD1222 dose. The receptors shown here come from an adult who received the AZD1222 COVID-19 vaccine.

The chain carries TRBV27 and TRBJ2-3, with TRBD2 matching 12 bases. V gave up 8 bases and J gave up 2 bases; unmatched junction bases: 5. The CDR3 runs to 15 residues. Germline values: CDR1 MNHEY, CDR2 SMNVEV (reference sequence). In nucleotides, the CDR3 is TGTGCCAGCCGACGACTAGCGGGAGACACAGATACGCAGTATTTT. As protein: CASRRLAGDTDTQYF.

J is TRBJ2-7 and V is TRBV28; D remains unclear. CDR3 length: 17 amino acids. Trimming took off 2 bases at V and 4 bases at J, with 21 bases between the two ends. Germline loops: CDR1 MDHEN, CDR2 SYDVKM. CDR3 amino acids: CASSLIGEEPRSYEQYF. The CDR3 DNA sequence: TGTGCCAGCAGTTTAATCGGTGAGGAACCGAGAAGTTACGAGCAGTACTTC. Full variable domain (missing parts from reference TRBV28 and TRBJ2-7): DVKVTQSSRYLVKRTGEKVFLECVQDMDHENMFWYRQDPGLGLRLIYFSYDVKMKEKGDIPEGYSVSREKKERFSLILESASTNQTSMYLCASSLIGEEPRSYEQYFGPGTRLTVT.

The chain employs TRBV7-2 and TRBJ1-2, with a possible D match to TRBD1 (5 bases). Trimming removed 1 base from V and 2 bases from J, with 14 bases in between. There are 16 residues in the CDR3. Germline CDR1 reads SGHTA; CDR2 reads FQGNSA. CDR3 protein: CASSLDAGGTNYGYTF. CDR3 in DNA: TGTGCCAGCAGCTTAGATGCCGGGGGGACCAACTATGGCTACACCTTC.

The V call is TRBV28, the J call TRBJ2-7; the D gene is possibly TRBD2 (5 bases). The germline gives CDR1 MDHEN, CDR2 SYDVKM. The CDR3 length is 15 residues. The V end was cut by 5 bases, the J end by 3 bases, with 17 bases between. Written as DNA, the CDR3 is TGTGCCAGCAGTCAAACTAGAGGACCACACTACGAGCAGTACTTC. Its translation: CASSQTRGPHYEQYF.

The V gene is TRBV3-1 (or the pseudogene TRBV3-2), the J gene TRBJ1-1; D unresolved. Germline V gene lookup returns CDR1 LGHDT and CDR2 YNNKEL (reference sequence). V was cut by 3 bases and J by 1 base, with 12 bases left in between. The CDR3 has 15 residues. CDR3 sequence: CASSHMSRGNTEAFF. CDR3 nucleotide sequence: TGTGCCAGCAGCCATATGTCCCGGGGGAACACTGAAGCTTTCTTT.

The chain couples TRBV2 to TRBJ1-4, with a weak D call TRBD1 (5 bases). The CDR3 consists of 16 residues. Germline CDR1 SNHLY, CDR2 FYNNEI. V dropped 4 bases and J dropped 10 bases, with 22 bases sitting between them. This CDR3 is CASSAQGGGVVGKLFF. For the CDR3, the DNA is TGTGCCAGCAGTGCGCAGGGTGGAGGGGTCGTTGGAAAACTGTTTTTT.

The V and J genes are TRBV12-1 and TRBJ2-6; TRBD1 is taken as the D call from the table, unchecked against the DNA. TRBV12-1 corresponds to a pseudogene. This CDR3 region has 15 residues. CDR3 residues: CASSLNRAGANVLTF. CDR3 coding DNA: TGTGCCAGCAGCTTGAACAGGGCTGGGGCCAACGTCCTGACTTTC.

CDR3 nucleotide sequence: TGTGCCAGCTCACCTGGGGACAGGGTTTTTGGCTACACCTTC. Protein sequence: CASSPGDRVFGYTF. The V and J genes are TRBV18 and TRBJ1-2, with 9 positions matching TRBD1. CDR3 length: 14 residues. The trim removed 3 bases at V and 7 bases at J, leaving 6 bases unmatched. Germline CDR1 reads KGHSH; CDR2 reads LQKENI.

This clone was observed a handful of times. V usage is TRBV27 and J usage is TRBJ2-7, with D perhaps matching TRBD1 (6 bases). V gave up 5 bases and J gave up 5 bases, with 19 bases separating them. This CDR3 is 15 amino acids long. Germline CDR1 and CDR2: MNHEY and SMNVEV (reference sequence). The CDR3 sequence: CASSIDRRSMDEQYF. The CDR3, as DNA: TGTGCCAGCAGTATTGACAGGAGATCTATGGACGAGCAGTACTTC.

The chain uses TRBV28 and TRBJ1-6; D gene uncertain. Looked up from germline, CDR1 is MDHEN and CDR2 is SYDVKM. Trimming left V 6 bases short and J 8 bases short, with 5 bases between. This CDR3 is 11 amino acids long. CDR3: CASSTDSPLHF. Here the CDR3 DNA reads TGTGCCAGCAGCACCGATTCACCCCTCCACTTT.

The CDR3, as DNA: TGTGCCGGGACACAGGGGGCCTCCTATAATTCACCCCTCCACTTT. It specifies CAGTQGASYNSPLHF. The chain joins TRBV2 to TRBJ1-6; 9 nucleotides agree with TRBD1. Germline CDR1 and CDR2: SNHLY and FYNNEI. V gave up 11 bases and J gave up 0 bases; unmatched junction bases: 5. This CDR3 is 15 amino acids long.

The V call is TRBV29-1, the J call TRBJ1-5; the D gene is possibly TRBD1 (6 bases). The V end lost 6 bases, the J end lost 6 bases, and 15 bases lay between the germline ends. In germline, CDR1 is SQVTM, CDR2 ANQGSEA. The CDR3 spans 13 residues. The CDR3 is CSVSGVAGQPQHF. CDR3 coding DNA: TGCAGCGTGTCAGGGGTGGCGGGTCAGCCCCAGCATTTT.

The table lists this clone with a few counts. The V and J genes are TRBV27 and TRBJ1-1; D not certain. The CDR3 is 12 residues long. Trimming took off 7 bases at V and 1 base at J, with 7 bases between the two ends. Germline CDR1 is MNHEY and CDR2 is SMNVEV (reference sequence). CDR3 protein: CASISANTEAFF. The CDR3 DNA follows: TGTGCCAGCATTTCCGCGAACACTGAAGCTTTCTTT.

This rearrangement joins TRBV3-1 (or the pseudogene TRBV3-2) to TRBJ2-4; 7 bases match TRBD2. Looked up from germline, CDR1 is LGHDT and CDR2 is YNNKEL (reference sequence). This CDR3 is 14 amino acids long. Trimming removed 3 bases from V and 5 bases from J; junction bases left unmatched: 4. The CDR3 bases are TGTGCCAGCAGCCACCGACTAGCAGAAAACATTCAGTACTTC. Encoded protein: CASSHRLAENIQYF.

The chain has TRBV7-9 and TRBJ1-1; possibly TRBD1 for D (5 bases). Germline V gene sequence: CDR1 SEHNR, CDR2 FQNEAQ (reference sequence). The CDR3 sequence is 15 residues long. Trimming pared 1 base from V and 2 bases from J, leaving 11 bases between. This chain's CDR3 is CASSLGQIFNTEAFF. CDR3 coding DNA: TGTGCCAGCAGCTTAGGACAGATATTCAACACTGAAGCTTTCTTT.

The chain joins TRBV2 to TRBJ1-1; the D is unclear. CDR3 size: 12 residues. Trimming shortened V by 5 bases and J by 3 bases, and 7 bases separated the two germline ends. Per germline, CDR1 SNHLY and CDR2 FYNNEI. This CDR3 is CASSLQYTEAFF. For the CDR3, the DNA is TGTGCCAGCAGTCTACAGTACACTGAAGCTTTCTTT.

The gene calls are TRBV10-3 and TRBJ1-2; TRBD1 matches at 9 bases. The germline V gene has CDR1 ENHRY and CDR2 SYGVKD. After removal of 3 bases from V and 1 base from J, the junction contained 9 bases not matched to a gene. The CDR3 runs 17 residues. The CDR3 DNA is TGTGCCATCAGTGACCTAACCCGGACAGGGGTTAACTATGGCTACACCTTC. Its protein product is CAISDLTRTGVNYGYTF.

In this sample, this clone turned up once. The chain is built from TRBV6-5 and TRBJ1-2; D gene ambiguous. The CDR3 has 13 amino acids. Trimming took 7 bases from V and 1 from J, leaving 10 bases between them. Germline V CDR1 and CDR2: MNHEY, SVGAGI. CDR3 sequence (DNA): TGTGCCAGCACTAGCAGCATTAACTATGGCTACACCTTC. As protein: CASTSSINYGYTF.

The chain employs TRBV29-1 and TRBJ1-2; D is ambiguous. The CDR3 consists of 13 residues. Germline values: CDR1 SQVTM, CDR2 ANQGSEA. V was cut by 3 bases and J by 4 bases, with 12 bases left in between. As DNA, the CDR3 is TGCAGCGTTGATAACGGAAACTTCTATGGCTACACCTTC. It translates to CSVDNGNFYGYTF.

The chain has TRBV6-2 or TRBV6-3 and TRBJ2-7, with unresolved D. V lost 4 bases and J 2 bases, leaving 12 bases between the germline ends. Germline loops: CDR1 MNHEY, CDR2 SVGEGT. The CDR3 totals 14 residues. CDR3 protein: CASSSLGGTYEQYF. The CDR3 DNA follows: TGTGCCAGCAGTTCCCTGGGCGGAACCTACGAGCAGTACTTC.

CDR3 coding DNA: TGTGCTAGTGGTTTGGTAAGGTCGGACCAGTTCTTC. Amino acids: CASGLVRSDQFF. The chain links TRBV12-5 to TRBJ2-1; no firm D call. V was shortened by 0 bases and J by 13 bases, with 10 bases between the two germline ends. CDR3 length equals 12 residues. CDR1 LGHNT and CDR2 FRNRAP come from the germline V gene.

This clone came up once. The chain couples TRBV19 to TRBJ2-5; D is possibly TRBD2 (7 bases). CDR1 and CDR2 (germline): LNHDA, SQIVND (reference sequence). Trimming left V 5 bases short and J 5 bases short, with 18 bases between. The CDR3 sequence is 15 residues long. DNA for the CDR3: TGTGCCAGTAGTCCGGGGGGAGGACAGAGCGAGACCCAGTACTTC. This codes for CASSPGGGQSETQYF.

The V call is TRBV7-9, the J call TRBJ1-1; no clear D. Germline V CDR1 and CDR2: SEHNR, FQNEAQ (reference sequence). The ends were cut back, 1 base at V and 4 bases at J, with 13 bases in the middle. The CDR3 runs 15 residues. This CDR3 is CASSLGSAASTEAFF. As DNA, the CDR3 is TGTGCCAGCAGCTTAGGGAGTGCAGCTAGCACTGAAGCTTTCTTT.

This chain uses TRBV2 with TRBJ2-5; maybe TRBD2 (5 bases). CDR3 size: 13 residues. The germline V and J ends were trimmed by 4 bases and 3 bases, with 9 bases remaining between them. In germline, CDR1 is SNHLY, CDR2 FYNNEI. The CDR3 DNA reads TGTGCCAGCAGTGGCCCGGGAAAAGAGACCCAGTACTTC. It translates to CASSGPGKETQYF.

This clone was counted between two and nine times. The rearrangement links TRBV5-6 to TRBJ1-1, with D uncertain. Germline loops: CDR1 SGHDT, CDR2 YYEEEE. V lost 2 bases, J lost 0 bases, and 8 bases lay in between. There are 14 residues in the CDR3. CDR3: CASSFEGMNTEAFF. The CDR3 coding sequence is TGTGCCAGCAGCTTTGAAGGGATGAACACTGAAGCTTTCTTT.

The CDR3 is CASRDGTSGTYNEQFF. The CDR3 DNA reads TGTGCCAGCAGAGACGGGACTAGCGGAACCTACAATGAGCAGTTCTTC. The chain combines TRBV5-4 with TRBJ2-1; 11 bases line up with TRBD2. Germline-derived CDR1 and CDR2 are SGHNT and YYREEE (reference sequence). The length of the CDR3 is 16 residues. After removal of 5 bases from V and 2 bases from J, the junction contained 6 bases not matched to a gene.

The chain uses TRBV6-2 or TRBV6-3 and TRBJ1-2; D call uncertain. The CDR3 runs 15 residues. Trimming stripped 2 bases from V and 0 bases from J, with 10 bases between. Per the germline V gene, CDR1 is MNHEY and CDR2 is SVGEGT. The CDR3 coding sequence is TGTGCCAGCAGTTACCCCACAGCAGCTAACTATGGCTACACCTTC. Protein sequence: CASSYPTAANYGYTF.

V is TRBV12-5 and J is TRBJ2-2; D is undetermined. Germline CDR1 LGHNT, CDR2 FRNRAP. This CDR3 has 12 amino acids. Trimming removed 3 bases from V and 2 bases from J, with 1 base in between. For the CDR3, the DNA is TGTGCTAGTGGTTTTAACACCGGGGAGCTGTTTTTT. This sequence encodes CASGFNTGELFF.

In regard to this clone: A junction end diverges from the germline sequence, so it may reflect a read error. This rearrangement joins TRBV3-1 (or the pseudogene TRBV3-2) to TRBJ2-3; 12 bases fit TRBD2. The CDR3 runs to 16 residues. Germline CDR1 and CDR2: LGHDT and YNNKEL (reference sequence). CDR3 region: CTSSQALAGGEDTQYF. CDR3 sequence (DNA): TGTACCAGCAGCCAAGCCCTAGCGGGGGGGGAAGATACGCAGTATTTT.

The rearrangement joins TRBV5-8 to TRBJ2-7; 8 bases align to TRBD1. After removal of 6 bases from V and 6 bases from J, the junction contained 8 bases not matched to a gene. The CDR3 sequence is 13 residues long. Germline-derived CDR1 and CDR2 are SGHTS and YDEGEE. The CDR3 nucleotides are TGTGCCAGCATTCGCGGACAGGGTTCCGAGCAGTACTTC. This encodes CASIRGQGSEQYF.